This TCR beta chain derives from a study of T cell responses to AZD1222 COVID-19 vaccine. Study-wide findings and caveats: Breadth and depth of Spike-specific TCRs rose after two AZD1222 doses.

Assay: immunoSEQ multiplex PCR; the TCRdb copy retains only in-frame clones and omits some. The sample gives roughly 85,000 clones, approximately 87% of which show up once; roughly 7.5% is in the top ten. The CDR3 runs 13 residues. Germline-derived CDR1 and CDR2 are LNHDA and SQIVND (reference sequence). Note on this clone: The target antigen is unknown.

The specimen was peripheral blood, collected on day 0 of AZD1222 vaccination. The V call is TRBV19, the J call TRBJ2-3; D is ambiguous. This clonotype originated in an adult in good health. The CDR3 region has the DNA TGTGCAACCAAACCCCGGGGCACAGATACGCAGTATTTT. It yields the protein CATKPRGTDTQYF.